This TCR beta chain is from a study of human T cells and chemical hapten exposure (dated by TCRdb to the early 2020s). Context from the whole study: For sensitization, 2% DPC in acetone was applied to an approximately 2 cm by approximately 2 cm area of upper inner arm skin. Throughout the study period of around 24 weeks, patients also received therapeutic DPC doses to the scalp every week. Patch testing was performed on the upper back with Finn chambers containing 0.01% DPC, and the patch tests were scored after 6 days according to International Contact Dermatitis Research Group standards. Most of the patients in the cohort were female, and the cohort covered alopecia areata with under or over 50% scalp involvement, alopecia totalis and alopecia universalis. The libraries were sequenced as a pool, and the TCR yield per sample differed mostly because of small variations in library volumes within the pool. In alopecia patients, the study followed how the peripheral blood TCR repertoire changed in vivo over primary and secondary sensitization to diphenylcyclopropenone (DPC), a hapten. Blood samples were taken from patients before sensitization (week 0) and at 2, 6 and about 24 weeks after DPC sensitization. Roughly 30 alopecia patients provided blood for TCR sequencing at one to four time points (pre-sensitization, 2, 6 and 24 weeks). The paper as a whole reports these results and caveats: Significantly more large CDR3 similarity clusters were formed by expanded TCRs than by pre-sensitization or healthy control sets, consistent with antigen-driven responses. A positive correlation was found between the number of PT1 expanded TCRs and patch test score, with significance reached at thresholds 8, 16 and 32 but not 4. Repeated subsampling changed both the strength of the expansion versus patch-test correlation and the threshold at which the correlation became significant. Alopecia, a presumed autoimmune disease, was present in all patients, so the immune response of the patients might differ from that of healthy individuals. The number of TCRs above 1 in 1000 frequency did not change with DPC sensitization; there was no evidence of global repertoire structure alterations.

What the time point label conveys for this sample: patch test 2, 6 weeks after DPC sensitization. Per the publication, the treatment or condition label means: therapeutic diphenylcyclopropenone sensitization with weekly scalp DPC. At each patch-test visit, blood was drawn before the patch test was applied. To be eligible, patients had to be aged 18 to 70, diagnosed with alopecia and judged suitable for DPC therapy, while pregnant patients were excluded. Unfractionated whole blood was collected in Tempus Blood RNA tubes, and total RNA was extracted from that blood. Library preparation used RACE. These reads were obtained on a NextSeq 500. During library preparation, unique molecular identifiers were attached to individual cDNA molecules so that TCRs could be counted in a quantitative, reproducible way. For every blood RNA sample, sequencing covered both the TCR alpha and TCR beta chains. The paper's processing steps were these. Samples had a median of around 92,000 TCRs, with a range from about 23,224 to 700,000. The Decombinator software suite was used to annotate the V, J and CDR3 of the TCR reads. For PS versus PT1 abundance plots, all samples were subsampled to the same number of TCRs (28,000). TCRs were defined as expanded if absent before sensitization and observed at least eight times at the 2-week time point. In-frame beta chains were kept once TCRdb had trimmed the public reads at Q25 with fastp and called clones with MiXCR. Entries are consolidated by CDR3 protein sequence, retaining the most common genes and DNA. These V and J calls originate from TCRdb's pipeline instead of the authors' own analysis. A total of 110,000 to 150,000 distinct CDR3 sequences appear in this sample, around 11% of them only once. Under 1.5% of the sample is held by the ten biggest clonotypes.

CDR1 LNHNV and CDR2 YYDKDF are derived from the germline V gene (reference sequence). CDR3 length: 14 amino acids, cysteine to phenylalanine. Solely the CDR3 DNA is kept, with 42 bases framed from the first base. The V and J ends are trimmed by 5 bases and 0 bases, leaving 8 bases between them. This clonotype was counted only a few times. There is no known antigen for this receptor. The record has no base qualities; no much larger clone is one base away. Material: whole blood, obtained in connection with sensitization to the hapten diphenylcyclopropenone (DPC). This chain joins TRBV15 to TRBJ1-5, with the D gene not confidently named. The TCR sequence derives from a woman aged 45-65 years with alopecia areata. Some clones in this sample may be carry-over from other donors' samples. The nucleotide sequence reads TGTGCCACCAGCGGCGCAGGTAGCAATCAGCCCCAGCATTTT. It is translated as CATSGAGSNQPQHF.